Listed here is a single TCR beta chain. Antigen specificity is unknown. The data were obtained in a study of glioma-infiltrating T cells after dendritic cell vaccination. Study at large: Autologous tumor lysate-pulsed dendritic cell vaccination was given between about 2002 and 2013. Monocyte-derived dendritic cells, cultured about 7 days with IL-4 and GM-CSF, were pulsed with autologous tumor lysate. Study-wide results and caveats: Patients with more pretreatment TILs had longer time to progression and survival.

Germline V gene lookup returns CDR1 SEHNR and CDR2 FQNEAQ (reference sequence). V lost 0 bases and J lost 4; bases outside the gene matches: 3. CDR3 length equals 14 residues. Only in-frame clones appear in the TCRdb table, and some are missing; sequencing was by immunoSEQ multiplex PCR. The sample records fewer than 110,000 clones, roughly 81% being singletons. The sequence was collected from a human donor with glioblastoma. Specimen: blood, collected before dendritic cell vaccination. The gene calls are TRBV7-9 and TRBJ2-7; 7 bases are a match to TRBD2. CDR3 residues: CASSLAGGWYEQYF. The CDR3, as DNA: TGTGCCAGCAGCTTAGCGGGGGGGTGGTACGAGCAGTACTTC.